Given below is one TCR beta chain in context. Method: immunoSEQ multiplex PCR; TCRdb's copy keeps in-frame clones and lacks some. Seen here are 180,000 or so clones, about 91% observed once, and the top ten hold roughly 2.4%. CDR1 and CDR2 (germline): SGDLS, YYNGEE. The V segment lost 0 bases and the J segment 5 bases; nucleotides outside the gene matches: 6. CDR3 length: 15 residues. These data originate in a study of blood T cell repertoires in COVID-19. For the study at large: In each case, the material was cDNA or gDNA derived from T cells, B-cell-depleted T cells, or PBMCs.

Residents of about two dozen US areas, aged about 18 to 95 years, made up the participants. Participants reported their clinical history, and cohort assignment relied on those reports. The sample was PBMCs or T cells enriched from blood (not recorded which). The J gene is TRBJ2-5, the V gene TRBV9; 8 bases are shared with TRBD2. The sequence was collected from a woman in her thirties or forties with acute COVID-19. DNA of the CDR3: TGTGCCAGCAGCGTAGCTACAAGCGGGGGCGAGACCCAGTACTTC. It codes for CASSVATSGGETQYF.